One and the same sample provided the 14 T cell receptor beta chains below, sequenced in a study of T-cell reconstitution after alpha-beta-depleted transplantation in children. Molecular barcoding with unique molecular identifiers was used for the TCRbeta library. TCRdb re-called the PCR reads through MiXCR, storing one row per CDR3 protein. Of approximately 350,000 distinct CDR3 sequences listed, 13% are singletons. Sequences were derived from PBMCs, sampled from the stem cell graft. These receptors originate from a human donor who donated a stem cell graft to a child with Fanconi anemia.

In its sample, this clonotype was seen a few times. This rearrangement joins TRBV5-6 to TRBJ2-3, with TRBD1 identical over 9 bases. Germline loops: CDR1 SGHDT, CDR2 YYEEEE. J lost 5 bases, V lost 1 base, and 11 bases had no gene match. The CDR3 covers 17 residues. CDR3 DNA sequence: TGTGCCAGCAGCTTGCCTGGGGGACAGGGATATAGAGATACGCAGTATTTT. Translated, it gives CASSLPGGQGYRDTQYF.

This clonotype came up a few times. The CDR3 coding sequence is TGTGCCAGCAGCTTAAGCCTAGCGGGGGGGCCAGGAGATACGCAGTATTTT. Its translation: CASSLSLAGGPGDTQYF. The chain employs TRBV7-2 and TRBJ2-3; 12 nucleotides line up with TRBD2. The germline gives CDR1 SGHTA, CDR2 FQGNSA. Trimming cost V 2 bases and J 5 bases; bases outside gene matches: 8. CDR3 size: 17 residues.

This clonotype has more than one count but fewer than ten. The chain carries TRBV18 and TRBJ2-7; D uncertain. Germline V gives CDR1 KGHSH, CDR2 LQKENI. The CDR3 is 13 amino acids. The V end was cut by 2 bases, the J end by 3 bases, with 8 bases between. The CDR3, as DNA: TGTGCCAGCTCACCATATACGGGCTACGAGCAGTACGTC. Its translation: CASSPYTGYEQYV.

This clonotype has just a few counts. The CDR3 DNA is TGTGCCAGCAGTGAAGGGGCCCCTCCGGAGGGAGCTGAAGCTTTCTTT. It encodes CASSEGAPPEGAEAFF. The chain uses TRBV2 and TRBJ1-1; D is unresolved. V lost 1 base to trimming and J lost 6 bases, with 18 bases between them. Per germline, CDR1 SNHLY and CDR2 FYNNEI. The CDR3 contains 16 residues.

This clonotype showed up many times. V usage is TRBV29-1 and J usage is TRBJ1-2; TRBD1 matches 7 bases. Germline CDR1 is SQVTM and CDR2 is ANQGSEA. Germline trimming cut 6 bases from V and 2 bases from J; bases unmatched to any gene: 9. The CDR3 consists of 14 residues. The CDR3 bases are TGCAGCGTGGAGGGGGCAGAGCCGAACTATGGCTACACCTTC. Translation: CSVEGAEPNYGYTF.

This clonotype has just a few counts. The V and J genes are TRBV5-1 and TRBJ2-5; D is tentatively TRBD1 or TRBD2 (7 bases each). CDR1 is SGHRS and CDR2 is YFSETQ in the germline V gene. The CDR3 contains 16 residues. The V end was cut by 4 bases, the J end by 2 bases, with 18 bases between. The CDR3 protein is CASSPGGLGLQETQYF. DNA for the CDR3: TGCGCCAGCAGCCCAGGGGGATTGGGACTACAAGAGACCCAGTACTTC. Complete variable domain (other parts from reference TRBV5-1 and TRBJ2-5): KAGVTQTPRYLIKTRGQQVTLSCSPISGHRSVSWYQQTPGQGLQFLFEYFSETQRNKGNFPGRFSGRQFSNSRSEMNVSTLELGDSALYLCASSPGGLGLQETQYFGPGTRLLVL.

The chain joins TRBV20-1 to TRBJ1-2; the D is unclear. Deletions cut 0 bases from V and 0 bases from J, with 14 bases between. The CDR3 loop spans 16 amino acids. Germline CDR1 reads DFQATT; CDR2 reads SNEGSKA (reference sequence). The CDR3 protein is CSARDRIPRANYGYTF. CDR3 DNA sequence: TGCAGTGCTAGAGATCGTATACCCCGAGCTAACTATGGCTACACCTTC.

The sample holds a few counts of this clonotype. The CDR3 nucleotides are TGCGCCAGCAGCTTGGTAGCGGATGATACGCAGTATTTT. This sequence encodes CASSLVADDTQYF. The J gene is TRBJ2-3, the V gene TRBV5-1; TRBD2 is a possible D gene (6 bases). V gave up 0 bases and J gave up 6 bases, with 8 bases separating them. The germline gives CDR1 SGHRS, CDR2 YFSETQ. The CDR3 sequence is 13 residues long.

This chain joins TRBV18 and TRBJ2-7; tentative D call: TRBD2 (5 bases). The V end lost 0 bases, the J end lost 6 bases, and 15 bases lay between the germline ends. There are 15 residues in the CDR3. Per the germline V gene, CDR1 is KGHSH and CDR2 is LQKENI. The CDR3 sequence: CASSPPRAPSREQYF. For the CDR3, the DNA is TGTGCCAGCTCACCACCGCGGGCCCCTTCCCGCGAGCAGTACTTC. Supplemented by reference TRBV18 and TRBJ2-7, the full variable domain reads NAGVMQNPRHLVRRRGQEARLRCSPMKGHSHVYWYRQLPEEGLKFMVYLQKENIIDESGMPKERFSAEFPKEGPSILRIQQVVRGDSAAYFCASSPPRAPSREQYFGPGTRLTVT.

In this sample, this clonotype turned up a few times. CDR3 region: CASSEIYNEQFF. The DNA for the CDR3 is TGCGCCAGCAGTGAAATTTACAATGAGCAGTTCTTC. V and J are TRBV10-2 and TRBJ2-1, with no clear D. The ends were cut back, 3 bases at V and 4 bases at J, with 4 bases in the middle. The CDR3 loop spans 12 amino acids. Per the germline V gene, CDR1 is WSHSY and CDR2 is SAAADI.

This clonotype was observed a handful of times. This chain uses TRBV16 with TRBJ1-4; D gene uncertain. The V gene lost 4 bases and the J gene lost 5 bases, with 17 bases spanning the gap. CDR1 and CDR2 (germline): KGHSY, FQNENV. The CDR3 runs 16 residues. The CDR3 nucleotides are TGTGCCAGCAGCCCCCTTCGGGCAGTTAGAAATGAAAAACTGTTTTTT. As protein: CASSPLRAVRNEKLFF.

The chain employs TRBV7-9 and TRBJ1-4; no clear D gene. This CDR3 is 13 amino acids long. V lost 8 bases and J lost 5, with 12 bases in between. The V gene's germline CDR1 is SEHNR and CDR2 FQNEAQ (reference sequence). The CDR3 DNA reads TGTGCCAGCCACGGGCAGAGAAATGAAAAACTGTTTTTT. Protein product: CASHGQRNEKLFF.

The chain combines TRBV5-5 with TRBJ1-1; 7 bases are shared with TRBD1. V was pared by 2 bases and J by 2 bases, with 9 bases of the junction left unmatched. The CDR3 is made up of 16 amino acids. Germline V gene lookup returns CDR1 SGHKS and CDR2 YYEKEE (reference sequence). The CDR3 protein is CASSLDGQARNTEAFF. For the CDR3, the DNA is TGTGCCAGCAGCTTAGACGGACAGGCGAGAAACACTGAAGCTTTCTTT.

This clonotype was recorded a few times. This chain links TRBV5-4 with TRBJ2-3; the D gene is possibly TRBD2 (7 bases). CDR1 and CDR2 (germline): SGHNT, YYREEE (reference sequence). The CDR3 covers 16 residues. The V and J ends lost 6 bases and 5 bases respectively, with 22 bases between them. CDR3 nucleotide sequence: TGTGCCAGCATTGTAGGGGGGGCGGGAGTTAAAGATACGCAGTATTTT. Protein sequence: CASIVGGAGVKDTQYF.